A single sample gave rise to the 7 T cell receptor beta chains below, sequenced in a study of cytotoxic CD8 clonotypes in ibrutinib-treated CLL. Generated by immunoSEQ multiplex PCR, the TCRdb table keeps only in-frame clones and is missing some. The table has approximately 97,000 clones, around 77% seen once; the top ten hold just under 25%. The specimen comprised PBMCs, sampled after 24 months of ibrutinib treatment. Receptors were obtained from a human donor with chronic lymphocytic leukemia.

This rearrangement joins TRBV11-2 to TRBJ2-7; 10 nucleotides line up with TRBD1. This CDR3 has 14 residues. The V gene's germline CDR1 is SGHAT and CDR2 FQNNGV. The ends lost 5 bases at V and 2 bases at J; junction bases unmatched: 3. CDR3: CASSIGTGAYEQYF. The CDR3 DNA is TGTGCCAGCAGCATCGGGACAGGGGCCTACGAGCAGTACTTC.

The chain couples TRBV4-1 to TRBJ1-3; D is uncertain. Deletions cut 2 bases from V and 2 bases from J, with 10 bases between. Germline values: CDR1 MGHRA, CDR2 YSYEKL. The CDR3 consists of 15 residues. The CDR3, as DNA: TGCGCCAGCAGCCAAACGCCCATACCTGGAAACACCATATATTTT. Its translation is CASSQTPIPGNTIYF.

This clone was counted only a few times. The chain is built from TRBV19 and TRBJ2-1; D gene unclear. The CDR3 consists of 14 residues. Looked up from germline, CDR1 is LNHDA and CDR2 is SQIVND (reference sequence). Trimming took 5 bases from V and 6 from J, leaving 14 bases between them. CDR3: CASSSRTRVNEQFF. In nucleotides, the CDR3 is TGTGCCAGTAGTTCAAGGACGCGTGTCAATGAGCAGTTCTTC.

This chain joins TRBV6-1 and TRBJ2-7; D uncertain. This CDR3 is 17 amino acids long. Trimming removed 3 bases from V and 1 base from J, with 19 bases in between. The germline gives CDR1 MNHNS, CDR2 SASEGT. CDR3 sequence reads: CASSDRFGQKTSYEQYF. The CDR3, as DNA: TGTGCCAGCAGTGACCGGTTTGGGCAGAAAACTTCCTACGAGCAGTACTTC.

The chain recombines TRBV5-4 with TRBJ2-7; no reliable D call. There are 13 residues in the CDR3. V was trimmed by 1 base and J by 2 bases, leaving 7 bases between them. CDR1 is SGHNT, CDR2 YYREEE, per germline (reference sequence). CDR3 region: CASSLWQTYEQYF. In nucleotides, the CDR3 is TGTGCCAGCAGCTTGTGGCAGACCTACGAGCAGTACTTC.

The gene calls are TRBV4-2 and TRBJ2-1; 8 bases align to TRBD2. This CDR3 has 14 residues. The germline CDR1 and CDR2 sequences are LGHNA and YNFKEQ. V trimming: 6 bases; J trimming: 9 bases; junction bases outside the gene matches: 10. CDR3 in DNA: TGTGCCAGCAGACAGACCGGGGGGGCGGTTGAGCAGTTCTTC. Encoded protein: CASRQTGGAVEQFF.

This sequence joins TRBV6-1 and TRBJ1-6, with D uncertain. Germline V CDR1 and CDR2: MNHNS, SASEGT. Trimming left V 6 bases short and J 0 bases short, with 9 bases between. The CDR3 extends over 15 amino acids. The CDR3 bases are TGTGCCAGCAGGGCGGGGAGCTCCTATAATTCACCCCTCCACTTT. Translating it yields CASRAGSSYNSPLHF.